This T cell receptor (beta chain) was observed in a study of blood T cell repertoires in COVID-19. Study-wide context: Sites across the United States, Italy and Spain contributed samples from acute and convalescent COVID-19.

The CDR3 consists of 15 residues. From germline, CDR1 is SEHNR and CDR2 FQNEAQ (reference sequence). The V gene lost 6 bases and the J gene lost 3 bases, with 15 bases spanning the gap. Some clones are missing from TCRdb's copy, which holds only in-frame ones; the method was immunoSEQ multiplex PCR. The sample yields tens of thousands of clones, about 86% seen once. This sequence joins TRBV7-9 and TRBJ1-5, with D possibly matching TRBD1 (5 bases). The sample consisted of peripheral blood. The TCR sequence derives from a man in his fifties with active COVID-19. In DNA form, the CDR3 reads TGTGCCAGCAGTTCCCATACAGGAATCAATCAGCCCCAGCATTTT. Protein sequence: CASSSHTGINQPQHF.